The 3 T cell receptor beta chains below come from one sample, sequenced in a study of spatial heterogeneity in lung cancer. TCRdb reprocessed the 5' RACE reads via MiXCR and lists one record per CDR3 protein. Of roughly 15,000 distinct CDR3 sequences listed, approximately 8.5% are singletons. Time point reported: sample taken at primary tumor resection. Unsorted samples of tumor, nontumor lung or frozen PBMC had their whole RNA sequenced. This sample comprised PBMCs, obtained at surgery. These TCRs come from a female donor with early-stage non-small cell lung cancer.

There are many counts of this clonotype. V gene TRBV18 combines with J gene TRBJ2-2, with D possibly being TRBD2 (5 bases). Trimming left V 3 bases short and J 1 base short, with 9 bases between. The CDR3 contains 15 residues. Germline CDR1 and CDR2: KGHSH and LQKENI. CDR3 sequence reads: CASSPSTRNTGELFF. In nucleotides, the CDR3 is TGTGCCAGCTCACCGTCTACTAGGAACACCGGGGAGCTGTTTTTT.

The chain combines TRBV11-2 with TRBJ2-1; D is ambiguous. Between the trimmed V and J ends, which lost 0 bases and 10 bases, there was a span of 10 bases. Germline V gene data show CDR1 as SGHAT and CDR2 as FQNNGV. The CDR3 spans 13 residues. The CDR3 spells CASSLEAWGEQFF. DNA for the CDR3: TGTGCCAGCAGCTTAGAGGCGTGGGGAGAGCAGTTCTTC.

This clonotype was counted many times. The chain links TRBV6-6 to TRBJ1-2, with 7 nucleotides matching TRBD1. The CDR3 runs to 14 residues. After removal of 2 bases from V and 3 bases from J, the junction contained 3 bases not matched to a gene. The V gene's germline CDR1 is MNHNY and CDR2 SVGAGI (reference sequence). The CDR3 sequence is CASSYTGADYGYTF. The CDR3 nucleotides read TGTGCCAGCAGTTACACAGGGGCGGACTATGGCTACACCTTC.